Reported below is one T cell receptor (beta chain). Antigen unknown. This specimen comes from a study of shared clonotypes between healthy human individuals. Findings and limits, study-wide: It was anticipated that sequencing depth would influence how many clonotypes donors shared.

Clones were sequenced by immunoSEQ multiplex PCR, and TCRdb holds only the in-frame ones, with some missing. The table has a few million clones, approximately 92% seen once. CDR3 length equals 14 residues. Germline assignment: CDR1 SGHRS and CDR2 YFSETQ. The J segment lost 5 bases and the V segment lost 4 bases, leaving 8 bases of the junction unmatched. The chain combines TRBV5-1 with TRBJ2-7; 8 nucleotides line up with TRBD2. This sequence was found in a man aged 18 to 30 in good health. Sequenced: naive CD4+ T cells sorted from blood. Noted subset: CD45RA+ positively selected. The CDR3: CASSPFGGGNEQYF. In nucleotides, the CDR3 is TGCGCCAGCAGCCCCTTCGGGGGGGGGAACGAGCAGTACTTC.